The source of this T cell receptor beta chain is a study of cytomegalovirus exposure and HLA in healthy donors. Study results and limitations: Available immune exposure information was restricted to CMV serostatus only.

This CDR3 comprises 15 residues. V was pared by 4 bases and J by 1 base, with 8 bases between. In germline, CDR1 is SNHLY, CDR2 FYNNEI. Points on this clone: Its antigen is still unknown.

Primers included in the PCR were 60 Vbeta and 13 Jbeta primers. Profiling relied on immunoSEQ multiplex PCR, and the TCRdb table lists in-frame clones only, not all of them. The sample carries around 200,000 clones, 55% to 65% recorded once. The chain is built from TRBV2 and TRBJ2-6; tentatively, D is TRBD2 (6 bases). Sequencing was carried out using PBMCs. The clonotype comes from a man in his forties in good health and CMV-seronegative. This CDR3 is CASSGGGSGANVLTF. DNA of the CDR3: TGTGCCAGCAGTGGAGGAGGGTCTGGGGCCAACGTCCTGACTTTC.